The present entry profiles one T cell receptor beta chain with its context. The PCR ran on 60 Vbeta and 13 Jbeta primers. Produced via immunoSEQ multiplex PCR; TCRdb's table is partial and in-frame only. Counted here are under 200,000 clones, over 75% occurring once; the ten biggest clones make up approximately 8.5%. The CDR3 runs to 14 residues. From germline, CDR1 is SNHLY and CDR2 FYNNEI. Trimming shortened V by 5 bases and J by 8 bases, and 18 bases separated the two germline ends. This specimen comes from a study of cytomegalovirus exposure and HLA in healthy donors. Sequenced material: PBMCs. The chain employs TRBV2 and TRBJ1-2, with a weak D call TRBD1 (6 bases). This receptor was identified in a man between 18 and 29 years old in good health and CMV-seropositive. The CDR3 DNA reads as TGTGCCAGCAGTCCCAGGGACATCCTTGACGGCTACACCTTC. Translation gives CASSPRDILDGYTF.